A single sample gave rise to the 30 T cell receptor beta chains below, sequenced in a study of T cell responses to AZD1222 COVID-19 vaccine (dated by TCRdb to 2020 to 2023). Libraries were made using the immunoSEQ multiplex PCR assay. Here the immuneACCESS table is served through TCRdb, limited to in-frame sequences with V and J called. Missing clones are a known gap in these copies; in checked studies unresolved V genes cover under half, and the rest lacks a known reason. Recorded for this sample are roughly 80,000 clones; roughly nine tenths of them occurred a single time. More than 4% of the sample lies in the top ten. In the paper's terms, the time point label means: baseline before first vaccination. This specimen consisted of peripheral blood, obtained on day 0 of AZD1222 vaccination. Receptors were obtained from an adult in good health.

The chain employs TRBV2 and TRBJ2-3, with D possibly being TRBD1 (6 bases). The CDR3 spans 14 residues. Germline values: CDR1 SNHLY, CDR2 FYNNEI. Trimming pared 4 bases from V and 4 bases from J, leaving 12 bases between. The CDR3 DNA is TGTGCCAGCAGTGTCAGTAGGGGGTCAGATACGCAGTATTTT. Protein: CASSVSRGSDTQYF. Full variable domain (missing parts from reference TRBV2 and TRBJ2-3): EPEVTQTPSHQVTQMGQEVILRCVPISNHLYFYWYRQILGQKVEFLVSFYNNEISEKSEIFDDQFSVERPDGSNFTLKIRSTKLEDSAMYFCASSVSRGSDTQYFGPGTRLTVL.

This clone occurred a few times. The V and J genes are TRBV6-1 and TRBJ2-1; TRBD2 aligns across 8 bases. V gave up 7 bases and J gave up 1 base; unmatched junction bases: 6. Germline-derived CDR1 and CDR2 are MNHNS and SASEGT. This CDR3 has 15 amino acids. CDR3 residues: CASNKGTRSYNEQFF. The CDR3 nucleotides are TGTGCCAGCAATAAAGGGACTAGATCCTACAATGAGCAGTTCTTC.

A single count supports this clone. V and J are TRBV11-3 and TRBJ2-7; D is ambiguous. Germline lookup yields CDR1 SGHNT and CDR2 YENEEA. The CDR3 is 13 residues long. V lost 8 bases and J lost 3, with 14 bases in between. CDR3 loop: CASGYGERYEQYF. The CDR3 bases are TGTGCCAGCGGCTACGGCGAGCGCTACGAGCAGTACTTC.

This clone was seen a single time. The chain joins TRBV28 to TRBJ1-4, with unresolved D. CDR3 length: 11 amino acids. CDR1 and CDR2 from the germline V gene are MDHEN and SYDVKM. The CDR3 sequence is CGIATNEKLFF. The CDR3 nucleotides are TGTGGGATCGCAACTAATGAAAAACTGTTTTTT.

V and J are TRBV5-1 and TRBJ1-2, with D hard to call. The CDR3 sequence is 14 residues long. V was trimmed by 0 bases and J by 4 bases, leaving 10 bases between them. CDR1 and CDR2 from the germline V gene are SGHRS and YFSETQ. CDR3 coding DNA: TGCGCCAGCAGCTTGGAAGTTACTGTCTATGGCTACACCTTC. Its translation: CASSLEVTVYGYTF.

The CDR3 loop reads CASSEHRGSQETQYF. The CDR3 region has the DNA TGTGCCAGCAGTGAACACAGGGGTTCCCAAGAGACCCAGTACTTC. The V gene is TRBV25-1, the J gene TRBJ2-5, with 7 bases matching TRBD1. The V gene's germline CDR1 is MGHDK and CDR2 SYGVNS. The CDR3 runs 15 residues. J lost 1 base, V lost 2 bases, and 4 bases had no gene match.

The genes are TRBV3-1 (or the pseudogene TRBV3-2) and TRBJ2-7, with TRBD2 matching over 8 bases. This CDR3 is 14 amino acids long. Germline V gene lookup returns CDR1 LGHDT and CDR2 YNNKEL (reference sequence). V shed 2 bases and J 6 bases; nucleotides not matched to a gene: 6. CDR3 DNA: TGTGCCAGCAGCCAATTAACGGGGGGGTCCGAGCAGTACTTC. It codes for CASSQLTGGSEQYF.

The chain couples TRBV14 to TRBJ2-3; 8 positions match TRBD2. Trimming took 7 bases from V and 4 from J; bases not matched to a gene: 7. The CDR3 is made up of 14 amino acids. In germline, CDR1 is SGHDN, CDR2 FVKESK. As DNA, the CDR3 is TGTGCCAGCAATGAGCTCGGGGGGGCAGATACGCAGTATTTT. This codes for CASNELGGADTQYF.

This clone was detected only once. The chain combines TRBV7-2 with TRBJ1-1; a weak D match, TRBD1 (6 bases). Germline-derived CDR1 and CDR2 are SGHTA and FQGNSA. V was trimmed by 5 bases and J by 3 bases, leaving 13 bases between them. The CDR3 is 14 amino acids. CDR3 protein: CASSTQGGDTEAFF. CDR3 in DNA: TGTGCCAGCAGCACACAGGGAGGGGACACTGAAGCTTTCTTT.

The rearrangement uses TRBV18 and TRBJ1-1; the match to TRBD1 covers 8 bases. Germline CDR1 KGHSH, CDR2 LQKENI. This CDR3 is 14 amino acids long. Trimming cost V 6 bases and J 3 bases; bases outside gene matches: 6. The CDR3 sequence is CASSLDRADTEAFF. The CDR3 nucleotides are TGTGCCAGCTCCCTGGACAGGGCCGACACTGAAGCTTTCTTT.

The CDR3 is CASSYPTSGPTYEQYF. DNA for the CDR3: TGTGCCAGCAGTTACCCGACTAGCGGGCCAACCTACGAGCAGTACTTC. The chain combines TRBV6-2 or TRBV6-3 with TRBJ2-7, with 10 bases lining up with TRBD2. This CDR3 region has 16 residues. The V gene end was trimmed by 2 bases and the J gene end by 2 bases; junction bases not matched to a gene: 6. Germline CDR1 reads MNHEY; CDR2 reads SVGEGT.

This clone appeared once. The V and J genes are TRBV24-1 and TRBJ1-3; D is uncertain. CDR1 is KGHDR and CDR2 is SFDVKD in the germline V gene. This CDR3 is 17 amino acids long. Trimming removed 1 base from V and 4 bases from J, with 16 bases in between. CDR3 in DNA: TGTGCCACCAGTGATTTAGGACTGCCGGGCGGAGGAAACACCATATATTTT. Amino acid sequence: CATSDLGLPGGGNTIYF.

The chain has TRBV5-1 and TRBJ2-2; maybe TRBD2 (5 bases). Germline CDR1 reads SGHRS; CDR2 reads YFSETQ. V lost 7 bases, J lost 6 bases, and 10 bases lay in between. There are 12 residues in the CDR3. For the CDR3, the DNA is TGCGCCAGCGGAACGGGATCCGGGGAGCTGTTTTTT. Protein product: CASGTGSGELFF.

The chain is built from TRBV5-6 and TRBJ1-5, with 9 bases identical to TRBD1. Germline V gene data show CDR1 as SGHDT and CDR2 as YYEEEE. V lost 4 bases, J lost 7 bases, and 12 bases stayed unmatched. CDR3 length: 16 amino acids. In nucleotides, the CDR3 is TGTGCCAGCAGCGCAGCCTTACAGGGGGCCTGGCAGCCCCAGCATTTT. Its protein product is CASSAALQGAWQPQHF.

V usage is TRBV5-1 and J usage is TRBJ2-1, with no clear D. The CDR3 spans 12 residues. Looked up from germline, CDR1 is SGHRS and CDR2 is YFSETQ. The ends were cut back, 5 bases at V and 10 bases at J, with 13 bases in the middle. The CDR3 DNA sequence: TGCGCCAGCAGTCCAGGACGCACGGAGCAGTTCTTC. It translates to CASSPGRTEQFF.

This sequence joins TRBV11-2 and TRBJ1-1; D unresolved. Germline loops: CDR1 SGHAT, CDR2 FQNNGV. The CDR3 totals 13 residues. The V end was cut by 5 bases, the J end by 1 base, with 8 bases between. The CDR3 DNA reads TGTGCCAGCAGCATAACAGAGAACACTGAAGCTTTCTTT. Amino acid sequence: CASSITENTEAFF.

V gene TRBV5-4 combines with J gene TRBJ2-5, with 12 bases lining up with TRBD1. The V and J ends lost 4 bases and 4 bases, in that order; junction bases with no gene match: 5. This CDR3 has 15 residues. CDR1 and CDR2 from the germline V gene are SGHNT and YYREEE (reference sequence). CDR3 sequence: CASSPGQGAVETQYF. The CDR3, as DNA: TGTGCCAGCAGCCCGGGACAGGGGGCGGTAGAGACCCAGTACTTC.

This chain joins TRBV27 and TRBJ2-4; 10 positions match TRBD1. This CDR3 comprises 14 residues. Germline V CDR1 and CDR2: MNHEY, SMNVEV (reference sequence). With V trimmed by 3 bases and J by 8 bases, 4 bases remained unmatched. CDR3 amino acids: CASSFLGQGDIQYF. CDR3 DNA: TGTGCCAGCAGTTTCCTAGGACAGGGGGACATTCAGTACTTC.

The chain couples TRBV18 to TRBJ2-7; TRBD1 or TRBD2 may be the D gene (5 bases each). With 10 bases removed from V and 5 bases from J, the gap between germline ends came to 18 bases. The CDR3 spans 13 residues. The germline gives CDR1 KGHSH, CDR2 LQKENI. The CDR3 bases are TGTGCCACCGGGCCGGGGCAGGTGGACGAGCAGTACTTC. This codes for CATGPGQVDEQYF.

The chain has TRBV5-6 and TRBJ2-5; D possibly corresponds to TRBD2 (6 bases). The V end lost 6 bases, the J end lost 4 bases, and 13 bases lay between the germline ends. Per germline, CDR1 SGHDT and CDR2 YYEEEE. There are 13 residues in the CDR3. The CDR3 reads CASTLSGRETQYF. CDR3 DNA: TGTGCCAGCACCCTCTCCGGGAGAGAGACCCAGTACTTC.

The V call is TRBV2, the J call TRBJ1-6, with D tentatively TRBD1 (6 bases). The CDR3 loop spans 11 amino acids. Germline V gene data show CDR1 as SNHLY and CDR2 as FYNNEI. V was cut by 8 bases and J by 12 bases, with 11 bases left in between. CDR3 bases: TGTGCCAGCTCTGGCAGGGGACCCCTCCACTTT. As protein: CASSGRGPLHF.

The chain couples TRBV9 to TRBJ1-6, with a tentative D call TRBD1 (6 bases). This CDR3 comprises 15 residues. Germline V gene sequence: CDR1 SGDLS, CDR2 YYNGEE. V shed 3 bases and J shed 2 bases, with 9 bases lying between them. The CDR3 region is CASSDRDTYNSPLHF. Here the CDR3 DNA reads TGTGCCAGCAGCGACCGGGACACCTATAATTCACCCCTCCACTTT.

This rearrangement joins TRBV6-5 to TRBJ2-3; weak D call: TRBD2 (6 bases). Germline V gives CDR1 MNHEY, CDR2 SVGAGI. The CDR3 sequence is 14 residues long. V lost 5 bases, J lost 5 bases, and 14 bases lay in between. CDR3 in DNA: TGTGCCAGCAGTCCACCGGGACTTGAAGATACGCAGTATTTT. Translating it yields CASSPPGLEDTQYF.

The rearrangement links TRBV9 to TRBJ1-1, with D unresolved. Germline V gene sequence: CDR1 SGDLS, CDR2 YYNGEE. The V and J ends lost 0 bases and 1 base respectively, with 7 bases between them. The CDR3 covers 14 residues. The CDR3 protein is CASSVAPSNTEAFF. The CDR3 bases are TGTGCCAGCAGCGTAGCCCCGTCGAACACTGAAGCTTTCTTT.

Here the CDR3 DNA reads TGTGCCAGCAGGCACCAGGGGTCTACTTCCCTCCGTAAAGTTAGTGAAAAACTGTTTTTT. This translates into CASRHQGSTSLRKVSEKLFF. V usage is TRBV5-4 and J usage is TRBJ1-4; maybe TRBD1 (6 bases). Per germline, CDR1 SGHNT and CDR2 YYREEE (reference sequence). Deletions cut 5 bases from V and 7 bases from J, with 33 bases between. This CDR3 has 20 residues.

CDR3 amino acids: CSVADRVDQPQHF. CDR3 DNA sequence: TGCAGCGTGGCTGACAGGGTGGATCAGCCCCAGCATTTT. V usage is TRBV29-1 and J usage is TRBJ1-5; 7 bases map to TRBD1. This CDR3 spans 13 amino acids. V gave up 6 bases and J gave up 5 bases; unmatched junction bases: 7. The germline gives CDR1 SQVTM, CDR2 ANQGSEA.

V gene TRBV4-1 combines with J gene TRBJ1-1; TRBD1 is a possible D gene (5 bases). CDR1 MGHRA and CDR2 YSYEKL come from the germline V gene. V shed 0 bases and J shed 3 bases, with 8 bases lying between them. The length of the CDR3 is 14 residues. The CDR3 is CASSQERGDTEAFF. The CDR3 bases are TGCGCCAGCAGCCAAGAACGAGGGGACACTGAAGCTTTCTTT.

This chain uses TRBV24-1 with TRBJ2-1; 12 nucleotides line up with TRBD2. There are 16 residues in the CDR3. CDR1 KGHDR and CDR2 SFDVKD come from the germline V gene. V lost 0 bases and J lost 6; bases outside the gene matches: 2. The CDR3 is CATSDLRLAGVNEQFF. The CDR3 nucleotides read TGTGCCACCAGTGATTTGCGACTAGCGGGAGTCAATGAGCAGTTCTTC.

The CDR3 spells CASSLSSNEKLFF. The CDR3 DNA is TGCGCCAGCAGCTTGAGCAGTAATGAAAAACTGTTTTTT. V usage is TRBV5-1 and J usage is TRBJ1-4; D gene ambiguous. The CDR3 covers 13 residues. Trimming took off 1 base at V and 4 bases at J, with 5 bases between the two ends. Germline CDR1 is SGHRS and CDR2 is YFSETQ. Using reference TRBV5-1 and TRBJ1-4 for the parts outside the CDR3, the full variable domain is KAGVTQTPRYLIKTRGQQVTLSCSPISGHRSVSWYQQTPGQGLQFLFEYFSETQRNKGNFPGRFSGRQFSNSRSEMNVSTLELGDSALYLCASSLSSNEKLFFGSGTQLSVL.

This chain links TRBV5-1 with TRBJ1-4, with TRBD1 as a possible D gene (5 bases). This CDR3 region has 15 residues. Germline assignment: CDR1 SGHRS and CDR2 YFSETQ. Trimming removed 4 bases from V and 7 bases from J, with 17 bases in between. This chain's CDR3 is CASSRDGEETEKLFF. Written as DNA, the CDR3 is TGCGCCAGCAGCCGGGACGGGGAGGAGACTGAAAAACTGTTTTTT.